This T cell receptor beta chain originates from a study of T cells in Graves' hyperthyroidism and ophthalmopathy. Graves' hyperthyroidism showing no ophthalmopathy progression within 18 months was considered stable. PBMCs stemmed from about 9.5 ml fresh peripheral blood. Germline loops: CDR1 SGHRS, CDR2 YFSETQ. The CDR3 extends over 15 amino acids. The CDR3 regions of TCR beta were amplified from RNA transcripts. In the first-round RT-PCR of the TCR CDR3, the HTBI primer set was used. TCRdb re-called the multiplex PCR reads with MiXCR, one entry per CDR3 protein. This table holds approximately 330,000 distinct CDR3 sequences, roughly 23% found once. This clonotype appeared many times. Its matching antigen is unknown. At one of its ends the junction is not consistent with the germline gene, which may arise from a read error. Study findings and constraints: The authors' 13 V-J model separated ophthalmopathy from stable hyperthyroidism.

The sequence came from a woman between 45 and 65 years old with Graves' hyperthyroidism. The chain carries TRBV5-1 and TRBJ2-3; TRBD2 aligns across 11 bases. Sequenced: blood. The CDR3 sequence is CTSSFSGGALDTQYF. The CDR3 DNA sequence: TGCACCAGCAGCTTTAGCGGGGGGGCTTTAGATACGCAGTATTTT.